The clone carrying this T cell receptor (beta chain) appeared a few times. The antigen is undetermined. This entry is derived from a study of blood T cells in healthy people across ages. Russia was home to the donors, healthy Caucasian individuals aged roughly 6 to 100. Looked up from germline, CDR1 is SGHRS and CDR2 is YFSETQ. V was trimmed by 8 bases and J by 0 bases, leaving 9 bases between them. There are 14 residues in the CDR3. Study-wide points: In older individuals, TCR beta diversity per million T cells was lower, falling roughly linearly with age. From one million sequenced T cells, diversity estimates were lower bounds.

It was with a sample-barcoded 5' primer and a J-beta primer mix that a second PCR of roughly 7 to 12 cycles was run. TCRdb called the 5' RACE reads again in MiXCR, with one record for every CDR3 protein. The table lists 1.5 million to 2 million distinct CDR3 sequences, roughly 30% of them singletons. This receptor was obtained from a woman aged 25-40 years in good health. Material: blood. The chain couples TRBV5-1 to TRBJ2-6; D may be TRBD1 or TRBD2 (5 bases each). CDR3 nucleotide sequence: TGCGCCAGTCGGGACCTCTCTGGGGCCAACGTCCTGACTTTC. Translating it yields CASRDLSGANVLTF.